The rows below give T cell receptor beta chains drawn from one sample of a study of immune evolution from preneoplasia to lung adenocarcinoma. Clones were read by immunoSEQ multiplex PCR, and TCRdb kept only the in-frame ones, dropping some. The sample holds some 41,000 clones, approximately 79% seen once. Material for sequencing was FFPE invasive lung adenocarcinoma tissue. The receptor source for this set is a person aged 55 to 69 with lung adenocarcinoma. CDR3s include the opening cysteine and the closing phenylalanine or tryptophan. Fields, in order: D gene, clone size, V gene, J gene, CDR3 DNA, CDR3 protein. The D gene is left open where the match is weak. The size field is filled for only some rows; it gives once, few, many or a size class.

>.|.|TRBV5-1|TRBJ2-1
TGCGCCAGCAGCTTGGATCCCCTCAATGAGCAGTTCTTC
CASSLDPLNEQFF
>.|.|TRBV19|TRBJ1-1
TGTGCCAGTAGCTCCGGACCGCCGAACACTGAAGCTTTCTTT
CASSSGPPNTEAFF
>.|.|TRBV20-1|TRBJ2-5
TGCAGTGTACGCCCAAGAGAGACCCAGTACTTC
CSVRPRETQYF
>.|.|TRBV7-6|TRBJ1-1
TGTGCCAGCAGCCGAAACCTACAGGGAAACACTGAAGCTTTCTTT
CASSRNLQGNTEAFF
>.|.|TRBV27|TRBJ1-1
TGTGCCAGCAGCCTAGGGCCGGGTGCTTATCTTGAAGCTTTCTTT
CASSLGPGAYLEAFF
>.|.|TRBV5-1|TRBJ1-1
TGCGCCACCCGAGAGGATTCGAACACTGAAGCTTTCTTT
CATREDSNTEAFF
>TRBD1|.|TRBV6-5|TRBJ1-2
TGTGCCAGCAGTCCCGAATTCAGGGGGGCGGGTGGCTACACCTTC
CASSPEFRGAGGYTF
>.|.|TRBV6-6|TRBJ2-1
TGTGCCAGCACTCCGGGAGAAGACAGGGCTTACAATGAGCAGTTCTTC
CASTPGEDRAYNEQFF
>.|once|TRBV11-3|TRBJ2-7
TGTGCCAGCAGCTTGTATGACAGGACCTACGAGCAGTACTTC
CASSLYDRTYEQYF
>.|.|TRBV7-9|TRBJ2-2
TGTGCCAGCAGCACTTGGGCGATATCGGGGGTGCAAACCGGGGAGCTGTTTTTT
CASSTWAISGVQTGELFF
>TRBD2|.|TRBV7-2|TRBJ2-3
TGTGCCAGCAGCTCGGGACTAGCAACAGATACGCAGTATTTT
CASSSGLATDTQYF
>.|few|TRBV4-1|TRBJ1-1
TGCGCCAGCAGCCAAGATCGCTACGCTGCCCTTATGGCCACTGAAGCTTTCTTT
CASSQDRYAALMATEAFF
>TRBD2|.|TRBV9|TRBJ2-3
TGTGCCAGCTCCGGGGGGATGTGGACAGATACGCAGTATTTT
CASSGGMWTDTQYF
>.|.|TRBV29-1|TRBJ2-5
TGCAGCGTTGGGGGTGGGTACCAAGAGACCCAGTACTTC
CSVGGGYQETQYF
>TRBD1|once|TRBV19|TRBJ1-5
TGTGCCAGTAGCACAGCCGGATACGGGACAGGGGGCAGGTCCCAGCATTTT
CASSTAGYGTGGRSQHF
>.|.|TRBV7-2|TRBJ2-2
TGTGCCAGCCTGGCGGGCTGGGGAATGCACGGGGAGCTGTTTTTT
CASLAGWGMHGELFF
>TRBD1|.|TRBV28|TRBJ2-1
TGTGCCAGCAGTTTATCGAAACAGACAGGGGGCTATCATAATGAGCAGTTCTTC
CASSLSKQTGGYHNEQFF
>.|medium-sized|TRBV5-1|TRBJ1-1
TGCGCCAGCAGCTCGGTCCAGGGCCTGAACACTGAAGCTTTCTTT
CASSSVQGLNTEAFF
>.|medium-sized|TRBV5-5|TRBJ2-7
TGTGCCAGCAGCCCCCTGAGGGCGGCCGAGCAGTACTTC
CASSPLRAAEQYF
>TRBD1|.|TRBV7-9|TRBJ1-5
TGTGCCAGCAGCCCCGGGACAGGTAGCAATCAGCCCCAGCATTTT
CASSPGTGSNQPQHF
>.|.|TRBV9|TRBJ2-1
TGTGCCAGCAGCGTAGAAGTGGGCTCCTACAATGAGCAGTTCTTC
CASSVEVGSYNEQFF
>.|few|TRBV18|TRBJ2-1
TGTGCCAGCTCACCATCGTATGTGGATAATGAGCAGTTCTTC
CASSPSYVDNEQFF